A single sample is the source of the 19 T cell receptor beta chains below, sequenced in a study of cytomegalovirus exposure and HLA in healthy donors (TCRdb year 2017). The method behind the library was the immunoSEQ multiplex PCR assay. For the multiplex PCR, a mixture combining 60 forward primers for TCR Vbeta segments and 13 reverse primers for TCR Jbeta segments was used. Sourced from immuneACCESS, this table was stored by TCRdb with only in-frame sequences that have V and J called. A share of the clones is absent; for the studies checked, an unresolved V gene accounts for under half, and the remainder has no known explanation. The sample has 180,000 or so clones on record, 75% to 80% of them singletons. More than 13% of the sample is held by the ten biggest clonotypes. The specimen was PBMCs. These receptors originate from a man aged 45 to 65 in good health and CMV-seropositive.

This chain links TRBV6-4 with TRBJ2-5; D ambiguous. The germline V and J ends were trimmed by 0 bases and 5 bases, with 4 bases remaining between them. The CDR3 spans 12 residues. CDR1 and CDR2 (germline): MRHNA, SNTAGT. DNA for the CDR3: TGTGCCAGCAGTGACTCGTATGAGACCCAGTACTTC. Amino acid sequence: CASSDSYETQYF.

V is TRBV6-1 and J is TRBJ2-7, with 9 bases fitting TRBD2. Germline CDR1 is MNHNS and CDR2 is SASEGT. V lost 4 bases to trimming and J lost 2 bases; unmatched junction nucleotides: 9. The CDR3 runs to 16 residues. CDR3 nucleotides: TGTGCCAGCAGTGCCTGGCCTAGCGGGGATACCTACGAGCAGTACTTC. This sequence encodes CASSAWPSGDTYEQYF.

This chain joins TRBV18 and TRBJ2-7; maybe TRBD2 (7 bases). The CDR3 is 14 residues long. V was shortened by 10 bases and J by 4 bases, with 20 bases between the two germline ends. Germline values: CDR1 KGHSH, CDR2 LQKENI. Written as DNA, the CDR3 is TGTGCCAATCCAGAAGAGGGGGGGGCTTACGAGCAGTACGTC. Translating it yields CANPEEGGAYEQYV.

This clone was counted between two and nine times. The V call is TRBV5-4, the J call TRBJ1-2; D remains unclear. This CDR3 is 13 amino acids long. V dropped 0 bases and J dropped 4 bases, with 7 bases sitting between them. The germline CDR1 and CDR2 sequences are SGHNT and YYREEE (reference sequence). CDR3 bases: TGTGCCAGCAGCTTGGCCTACCTCTATGGCTACACCTTC. Translation: CASSLAYLYGYTF.

The rearrangement links TRBV6-1 to TRBJ1-2, with TRBD1 matching over 10 bases. CDR1 is MNHNS, CDR2 SASEGT, per germline. The trim removed 6 bases at V and 8 bases at J, leaving 6 bases unmatched. The CDR3 is 13 amino acids. The CDR3 region is CASRRQGAQGYTF. DNA for the CDR3: TGTGCCAGCAGGAGACAGGGGGCGCAGGGCTACACCTTC.

By sample share, this clone is medium-sized. The J gene is TRBJ1-5, the V gene TRBV2, with 9 bases fitting TRBD1. The trim removed 6 bases at V and 4 bases at J, leaving 7 bases unmatched. This CDR3 comprises 15 residues. Germline-derived CDR1 and CDR2 are SNHLY and FYNNEI. The CDR3 region is CASRQGATANQPQHF. DNA of the CDR3: TGTGCCAGCAGACAGGGGGCGACGGCAAATCAGCCCCAGCATTTT.

This chain connects TRBV11-2 to TRBJ1-3; 8 nucleotides line up with TRBD1. Trimming removed 5 bases from V and 1 base from J; junction bases left unmatched: 7. Germline CDR1 SGHAT, CDR2 FQNNGV. The CDR3 runs to 16 residues. CDR3 sequence (DNA): TGTGCCAGCAGCCTACGGGACAGGATTTCTGGAAACACCATATATTTT. It encodes CASSLRDRISGNTIYF. The whole variable domain, filled in from reference TRBV11-2 and TRBJ1-3, reads EAGVAQSPRYKIIEKRQSVAFWCNPISGHATLYWYQQILGQGPKLLIQFQNNGVVDDSQLPKDRFSAERLKGVDSTLKIQPAKLEDSAVYLCASSLRDRISGNTIYFGEGSWLTVV.

This chain uses TRBV4-1 with TRBJ1-4; no clear D. Per the germline V gene, CDR1 is MGHRA and CDR2 is YSYEKL. Trimming removed 4 bases from V and 0 bases from J, with 15 bases in between. This CDR3 region has 17 residues. The DNA for the CDR3 is TGCGCCAGCAGCCTTCAACAGCACGGTTCAACTAATGAAAAACTGTTTTTT. As protein: CASSLQQHGSTNEKLFF.

V and J are TRBV29-1 and TRBJ2-5, with no clear D. Germline CDR1 and CDR2: SQVTM and ANQGSEA. The CDR3 is 12 residues long. V lost 4 bases and J 2 bases, leaving 8 bases between the germline ends. The CDR3 DNA sequence: TGCAGCGTTGGTTTAGAGCAAGAGACCCAGTACTTC. Amino acid sequence: CSVGLEQETQYF.

The chain joins TRBV7-2 to TRBJ2-2; TRBD1 matches at 7 bases. Germline CDR1 and CDR2: SGHTA and FQGNSA. After removal of 5 bases from V and 2 bases from J, the junction contained 8 bases not matched to a gene. The CDR3 sequence is 16 residues long. The CDR3 reads CASSTTGTVNTGELFF. CDR3 DNA sequence: TGTGCCAGCAGCACCACCGGGACAGTCAACACCGGGGAGCTGTTTTTT.

The V call is TRBV5-1, the J call TRBJ1-1, with 8 positions matching TRBD1. Germline V gene lookup returns CDR1 SGHRS and CDR2 YFSETQ. The CDR3 runs 16 residues. V shed 3 bases and J 0 bases; nucleotides not matched to a gene: 7. The CDR3 protein is CASSWNQGALNTEAFF. CDR3 DNA sequence: TGCGCCAGCAGCTGGAACCAGGGGGCGCTGAACACTGAAGCTTTCTTT.

The rearrangement joins TRBV19 to TRBJ2-6, with 7 bases aligning to TRBD1. Germline loops: CDR1 LNHDA, CDR2 SQIVND (reference sequence). V lost 5 bases, J lost 0 bases, and 7 bases stayed unmatched. The CDR3 runs 17 residues. In nucleotides, the CDR3 is TGTGCCAGTAGTCCTGACAGGGCCTACTCTGGGGCCAACGTCCTGACTTTC. Its protein product is CASSPDRAYSGANVLTF.

The rearrangement joins TRBV28 to TRBJ1-4, with D unresolved. CDR3 size: 12 residues. V lost 9 bases to trimming and J lost 8 bases, with 13 bases between them. Germline CDR1 is MDHEN and CDR2 is SYDVKM. The CDR3 DNA reads as TGTGCCAGTGCATTACGGAGGGAAAAACTGTTTTTT. It codes for CASALRREKLFF.

The chain couples TRBV30 to TRBJ1-5, with D uncertain. Germline lookup yields CDR1 GTSNPN and CDR2 SVGIG (reference sequence). V lost 3 bases to trimming and J lost 0 bases, with 6 bases between them. This CDR3 contains 13 residues. The CDR3 nucleotides are TGTGCCTGGAGCCGGGGTAGCAATCAGCCCCAGCATTTT. It encodes CAWSRGSNQPQHF.

Of note for this clone: Other DNA sequences in this specimen translate into the identical CDR3. This chain connects TRBV9 to TRBJ2-5; 7 bases line up with TRBD2. Germline CDR1 SGDLS, CDR2 YYNGEE. This CDR3 is 14 amino acids long. The trim removed 2 bases at V and 2 bases at J, leaving 3 bases unmatched. CDR3 DNA sequence: TGTGCCAGCAGCGTCGGGACTACACAAGAGACCCAGTACTTC. It codes for CASSVGTTQETQYF.

V and J are TRBV6-1 and TRBJ2-4; a weak D match, TRBD1 (6 bases). The CDR3 consists of 15 residues. Trimming stripped 2 bases from V and 0 bases from J, with 8 bases between. Germline CDR1 and CDR2: MNHNS and SASEGT. The CDR3 loop reads CASSEQGSAKNIQYF. As DNA, the CDR3 is TGTGCCAGCAGTGAACAGGGGTCAGCCAAAAACATTCAGTACTTC.

The rearrangement uses TRBV14 and TRBJ2-1; TRBD2 is a possible D gene (5 bases). V was trimmed by 4 bases and J by 10 bases, leaving 23 bases between them. From germline, CDR1 is SGHDN and CDR2 FVKESK. The CDR3 totals 16 residues. This CDR3 reads CASSLYVRTPDLEQFF. CDR3 nucleotide sequence: TGTGCCAGCAGCCTCTATGTGCGGACTCCCGATTTAGAGCAGTTCTTC.

V and J are TRBV6-1 and TRBJ1-3; D is possibly TRBD1 (6 bases). The CDR3 is 16 amino acids. The germline V gene encodes CDR1 MNHNS and CDR2 SASEGT. Trimming took off 0 bases at V and 6 bases at J, with 15 bases between the two ends. The chain's CDR3 is CASSEADPDSLNTIYF. DNA of the CDR3: TGTGCCAGCAGTGAAGCAGACCCGGACAGCTTAAACACCATATATTTT.

This clone has more than one count but fewer than ten. The CDR3 DNA is TGCGCCAGCAGCTCTTCCAGGACAGGGACGAACACCGGGGAGCTGTTTTTT. This encodes CASSSSRTGTNTGELFF. J is TRBJ2-2 and V is TRBV5-1; 8 nucleotides align to TRBD1. The germline V gene has CDR1 SGHRS and CDR2 YFSETQ. With V trimmed by 3 bases and J by 0 bases, 7 bases remained unmatched. The CDR3 sequence is 17 residues long.